The 26 T cell receptor beta chains in this list originate from one sample, sequenced in a study of spatial heterogeneity in lung cancer. Described time point: sample taken at primary tumor resection. Unsorted whole RNA samples from tumor, nontumor lung or frozen PBMC were sequenced. TCRdb ran MiXCR on the 5' RACE reads and lists one entry per CDR3 protein. The sample yields roughly 79,000 distinct CDR3 sequences, around 12% seen once. Material: PBMCs, obtained at surgery. All receptors derive from a male donor with early-stage non-small cell lung cancer.

This clonotype was detected only a few times. This chain connects TRBV4-2 to TRBJ1-3, with D maybe TRBD1 (5 bases). The CDR3 runs to 15 residues. Germline lookup yields CDR1 LGHNA and CDR2 YNFKEQ. The V end lost 0 bases, the J end lost 0 bases, and 6 bases lay between the germline ends. The CDR3 protein is CASSQEGDSGNTIYF. DNA of the CDR3: TGTGCCAGCAGCCAAGAGGGGGACTCTGGAAACACCATATATTTT.

This clonotype appeared many times. The gene calls are TRBV7-9 and TRBJ1-4; D gene uncertain. Germline-derived CDR1 and CDR2 are SEHNR and FQNEAQ (reference sequence). The CDR3 spans 14 residues. V lost 1 base, J lost 6 bases, and 9 bases lay in between. In nucleotides, the CDR3 is TGTGCCAGCAGCTTAGTTGGTTTCCATGAAAAACTGTTTTTT. This encodes CASSLVGFHEKLFF.

The J gene is TRBJ2-6, the V gene TRBV11-2; D is possibly TRBD2 (6 bases). The ends were cut back, 0 bases at V and 6 bases at J, with 18 bases in the middle. Germline CDR1 reads SGHAT; CDR2 reads FQNNGV. The CDR3 spans 18 residues. CDR3: CASSLDPAGRPLANVLTF. DNA for the CDR3: TGTGCCAGCAGCTTAGATCCCGCGGGACGGCCATTGGCCAACGTCCTGACTTTC.

CDR3 protein: CASTPLEDSTYNEQFF. CDR3 coding DNA: TGTGCCAGCACCCCATTAGAAGACAGCACCTACAATGAGCAGTTCTTC. V usage is TRBV5-4 and J usage is TRBJ2-1, with a weak D call TRBD1 (5 bases). Germline V gene sequence: CDR1 SGHNT, CDR2 YYREEE (reference sequence). The CDR3 is made up of 16 amino acids. V dropped 6 bases and J dropped 2 bases, with 18 bases sitting between them.

This clonotype was recorded at least ten times. This sequence joins TRBV12-3 or TRBV12-4 and TRBJ2-1, with TRBD1 matching 8 bases. CDR3 length: 13 amino acids. V shed 5 bases and J 4 bases; nucleotides not matched to a gene: 1. Here the CDR3 reads CASSRDRYNEQFF. CDR3 coding DNA: TGTGCCAGCAGTAGGGACAGGTACAATGAGCAGTTCTTC.

The genes are TRBV25-1 and TRBJ2-5; TRBD2 might be the D (6 bases). The V end was cut by 4 bases, the J end by 0 bases, with 15 bases between. CDR1 and CDR2 from the germline V gene are MGHDK and SYGVNS. The CDR3 consists of 16 residues. The CDR3 is CASSGGLEGDQETQYF. CDR3 DNA: TGTGCCAGCAGTGGGGGGTTGGAGGGAGACCAAGAGACCCAGTACTTC. The entire variable domain, with the rest obtained from reference TRBV25-1 and TRBJ2-5, is as follows: EADIYQTPRYLVIGTGKKITLECSQTMGHDKMYWYQQDPGMELHLIHYSYGVNSTEKGDLSSESTVSRIRTEHFPLTLESARPSHTSQYLCASSGGLEGDQETQYFGPGTRLLVL.

This clonotype appeared once. V usage is TRBV7-9 and J usage is TRBJ2-7, with 12 bases identical to TRBD1. The CDR3 has 15 residues. V was pared by 0 bases and J by 5 bases, with 2 bases of the junction left unmatched. Germline V CDR1 and CDR2: SEHNR, FQNEAQ (reference sequence). CDR3 amino acids: CASSLAGTGGDEQYF. CDR3 nucleotides: TGTGCCAGCAGCTTAGCTGGGACAGGGGGCGACGAGCAGTACTTC.

This clonotype was found a few times. The genes are TRBV30 and TRBJ1-5; D is uncertain. Germline values: CDR1 GTSNPN, CDR2 SVGIG (reference sequence). V lost 0 bases and J lost 9, with 15 bases in between. This CDR3 is 14 amino acids long. The CDR3 is CAWSVRRAGRPQHF. The CDR3 nucleotides are TGTGCCTGGAGTGTACGTAGGGCGGGGAGGCCCCAGCATTTT.

This clonotype has a handful of counts. The genes are TRBV30 and TRBJ2-2, with 8 bases that match TRBD2. The length of the CDR3 is 14 residues. Germline trimming cut 3 bases from V and 6 bases from J; bases unmatched to any gene: 6. Germline values: CDR1 GTSNPN, CDR2 SVGIG (reference sequence). The CDR3: CAWRVASGPGELFF. CDR3 sequence (DNA): TGTGCCTGGAGGGTCGCTAGCGGGCCCGGGGAGCTGTTTTTT.

This clonotype was detected only a few times. The CDR3 here is CASSLSGADGYTF. For the CDR3, the DNA is TGTGCCAGCAGCTTATCAGGGGCGGATGGCTACACCTTC. The gene calls are TRBV7-9 and TRBJ1-2; D is perhaps TRBD1 (6 bases). Germline CDR1 reads SEHNR; CDR2 reads FQNEAQ (reference sequence). V was trimmed by 2 bases and J by 6 bases, leaving 10 bases between them. The CDR3 spans 13 residues.

The table lists this clonotype with a few counts. The chain combines TRBV7-3 with TRBJ2-1; D tentatively reads TRBD1 or TRBD2 (5 bases each). V gave up 3 bases and J gave up 1 base, with 13 bases separating them. This CDR3 is built from 16 residues. Germline V lookup: CDR1 SGHTA, CDR2 FQGTGA. The CDR3, as DNA: TGTGCCAGCAGCTTTACCGGGACGAGTTCCTACAATGAGCAGTTCTTC. This encodes CASSFTGTSSYNEQFF.

This clonotype was observed a handful of times. This chain connects TRBV5-1 to TRBJ2-1, with 9 bases lining up with TRBD1. Per the germline V gene, CDR1 is SGHRS and CDR2 is YFSETQ. CDR3 length: 15 amino acids. V was clipped by 2 bases and J by 5 bases; unmatched bases: 5. In DNA, the CDR3 is TGCGCCAGCAGCTTTCGGACAGGGGACAACAATGAGCAGTTCTTC. This translates into CASSFRTGDNNEQFF.

The chain couples TRBV19 to TRBJ2-2, with D possibly matching TRBD1 (8 bases). Germline V gene lookup returns CDR1 LNHDA and CDR2 SQIVND (reference sequence). V lost 5 bases and J 5 bases, leaving 18 bases between the germline ends. The CDR3 is 16 residues long. The CDR3 DNA sequence: TGTGCCAGTAGTCGGACGGACAGGGAGGGGACCGGGGAGCTGTTTTTT. It is translated as CASSRTDREGTGELFF. Complete variable domain (other parts from reference TRBV19 and TRBJ2-2): DGGITQSPKYLFRKEGQNVTLSCEQNLNHDAMYWYRQDPGQGLRLIYYSQIVNDFQKGDIAEGYSVSREKKESFPLTVTSAQKNPTAFYLCASSRTDREGTGELFFGEGSRLTVL.

This clonotype has a handful of counts. The chain employs TRBV20-1 and TRBJ1-1, with D perhaps matching TRBD1 (6 bases). This CDR3 spans 13 amino acids. Germline lookup yields CDR1 DFQATT and CDR2 SNEGSKA (reference sequence). Trimming removed 3 bases at V and 3 bases at J, with 11 bases between. The CDR3 here is CSARGRGDTEAFF. In nucleotides, the CDR3 is TGCAGTGCTAGGGGCAGGGGTGACACTGAAGCTTTCTTT.

The chain is built from TRBV20-1 and TRBJ2-1, with 12 bases lining up with TRBD2. This CDR3 is 13 amino acids long. Germline V lookup: CDR1 DFQATT, CDR2 SNEGSKA (reference sequence). V shed 8 bases, J shed 7 bases, and the junction held 6 bases outside the gene matches. The CDR3 region is CSKTSGSVNEQFF. The CDR3 nucleotides are TGCAGTAAGACTAGCGGGAGCGTAAATGAGCAGTTCTTC.

The rearrangement links TRBV9 to TRBJ1-1; D is perhaps TRBD1 (6 bases). CDR3 length: 14 residues. Trimming stripped 0 bases from V and 1 base from J, with 7 bases between. Germline V CDR1 and CDR2: SGDLS, YYNGEE. Here the CDR3 DNA reads TGTGCCAGCAGCGTAGGACAGGCGAACACTGAAGCTTTCTTT. Protein: CASSVGQANTEAFF.

A few counts support this clonotype. The chain employs TRBV7-2 and TRBJ2-5, with D possibly TRBD2 on 5 matching bases. CDR1 is SGHTA, CDR2 FQGNSA, per germline. The CDR3 contains 16 residues. The ends were cut back, 5 bases at V and 5 bases at J, with 21 bases in the middle. The DNA for the CDR3 is TGTGCCAGCAGCGACGGGGTACTCCCGGTTCGGGAGACCCAGTACTTC. Translation gives CASSDGVLPVRETQYF.

This sequence joins TRBV30 and TRBJ2-3; D is uncertain. This CDR3 comprises 11 residues. CDR1 and CDR2 (germline): GTSNPN, SVGIG (reference sequence). V was trimmed by 4 bases and J by 6 bases, leaving 8 bases between them. DNA for the CDR3: TGTGCCTGGACCGCAGCTGATACGCAGTATTTT. Its protein is CAWTAADTQYF.

This clonotype has only a few counts. The chain links TRBV30 to TRBJ2-1; 10 bases match TRBD2. V trimming: 1 base; J trimming: 2 bases; junction bases outside the gene matches: 2. The CDR3 length is 15 residues. Germline CDR1 reads GTSNPN; CDR2 reads SVGIG (reference sequence). This CDR3 is CAWSGTSGTYNEQFF. The CDR3 coding sequence is TGTGCCTGGAGTGGGACTAGCGGTACCTACAATGAGCAGTTCTTC. Using reference TRBV30 and TRBJ2-1 for the parts outside the CDR3, the full variable domain is SQTIHQWPATLVQPVGSPLSLECTVEGTSNPNLYWYRQAAGRGLQLLFYSVGIGQISSEVPQNLSASRPQDRQFILSSKKLLLSDSGFYLCAWSGTSGTYNEQFFGPGTRLTVL.

This clonotype was observed at least ten times. This chain joins TRBV29-1 and TRBJ1-1; D might be TRBD1 (5 bases). Between the trimmed V and J ends, which lost 4 bases and 0 bases, there was a span of 6 bases. The CDR3 has 12 amino acids. Germline lookup yields CDR1 SQVTM and CDR2 ANQGSEA. The CDR3 spells CSVGQLNTEAFF. CDR3 coding DNA: TGCAGCGTTGGACAGCTGAACACTGAAGCTTTCTTT.

This clonotype has just a few counts. This chain connects TRBV5-1 to TRBJ1-1, with D uncertain. The germline V and J ends were trimmed by 2 bases and 5 bases, with 10 bases remaining between them. There are 13 residues in the CDR3. The germline CDR1 and CDR2 sequences are SGHRS and YFSETQ. The CDR3: CASSLTPGTEAFF. In DNA, the CDR3 is TGCGCCAGCAGCTTAACGCCGGGAACTGAAGCTTTCTTT.

This clonotype was counted between two and nine times. This chain joins TRBV27 and TRBJ2-1; the match to TRBD1 covers 9 bases. Germline trimming cut 10 bases from V and 5 bases from J; bases unmatched to any gene: 9. CDR1 MNHEY and CDR2 SMNVEV come from the germline V gene (reference sequence). The CDR3 has 14 amino acids. The CDR3 sequence is CATLPGTGNNEQFF. The CDR3 DNA follows: TGTGCCACCCTACCCGGGACAGGGAACAATGAGCAGTTCTTC.

V gene TRBV18 combines with J gene TRBJ1-1; TRBD1 is a possible D gene (6 bases). The V gene lost 3 bases and the J gene lost 4 bases, with 21 bases spanning the gap. Germline loops: CDR1 KGHSH, CDR2 LQKENI. CDR3 length: 17 amino acids. The CDR3 DNA reads as TGTGCCAGCTCACCGGATACAGGGACCTTTGATAGCACTGAAGCTTTCTTT. Its translation is CASSPDTGTFDSTEAFF.

This clonotype has only a few counts. This chain joins TRBV29-1 and TRBJ2-7, with TRBD1 as a possible D gene (6 bases). CDR1 and CDR2 (germline): SQVTM, ANQGSEA. The CDR3 runs 15 residues. V was clipped by 0 bases and J by 4 bases, with 16 bases between them. In DNA form, the CDR3 reads TGCAGCGTTGAAGATATGGACAGACCTGGGTACGAGCAGTACTTC. Its protein is CSVEDMDRPGYEQYF.

About this clonotype itself: Likely a read error: the CDR3 ends without its conserved phenylalanine or tryptophan. The rearrangement uses TRBV30 and TRBJ1-1, with 8 positions matching TRBD1. V was pared by 0 bases and J by 6 bases, with 0 bases of the junction left unmatched. Germline-derived CDR1 and CDR2 are GTSNPN and SVGIG (reference sequence). This CDR3 contains 12 residues. The CDR3 sequence: CAWSVQGAEAFL. Written as DNA, the CDR3 is TGTGCCTGGAGTGTACAGGGGGCTGAAGCTTTCCTT.

The chain recombines TRBV6-1 with TRBJ2-7; the D call may be TRBD1 or TRBD2 (5 bases each). Trimming took off 3 bases at V and 1 base at J, with 7 bases between the two ends. The CDR3 sequence is 13 residues long. CDR1 and CDR2 (germline): MNHNS, SASEGT. This CDR3 is CASSDGGSYEQYF. CDR3 DNA: TGTGCCAGCAGTGATGGGGGATCCTACGAGCAGTACTTC.